This T cell receptor beta chain is drawn from a study of blood T cell repertoires in COVID-19 (dated by TCRdb to the early 2020s). Study-wide context: Samples covering the acute and convalescent phases of COVID-19 were provided by collaborators in the United States, Italy and Spain. The sample metadata nearly always contained a de-identified subject ID, COVID-19 status, age in years and sex. The repertoires were released in a freely available public database intended as a resource for research on the immune response to SARS-CoV-2. Samples were obtained from the ongoing ImmuneRACE study (first 160 participants) and from 1,000 to 1,500 subjects provided by 6 global collaborators. Where available, HLA class I and class II types were taken from metadata supplied by the sample provider and were not determined by assay-based typing. The prospective study material was composed of cDNA or gDNA derived from T cells, B-cell-depleted T cells, or PBMCs. Subjects who had been exposed to COVID-19, were actively infected with it, or had recovered from it provided the deeply sampled blood TCRbeta repertoires that made up the dataset.

What the authors observed across the whole study: The amount of clinical and demographic metadata varied by source and participant and was provided uncurated.

On this clone: This receptor's antigen is unknown. Base qualities are not at hand, and no much larger clone is one base apart.

Each collaborating institution followed its own protocols to collect whole blood in K2EDTA tubes. For TCRbeta analysis, collaborator samples were shipped as frozen whole blood, as isolated PBMCs, or as DNA extracted from either sample type. TCRbeta CDR3 regions were amplified from genomic DNA by means of the immunoSEQ Assay, a bias-controlled multiplex PCR. Per the authors' processing: The number of nucleated cells in each sample was estimated from the amplification of reference gene primers within the assay. To quantify the absolute abundance of each unique TCRbeta CDR3 rearrangement, sequence reads were collapsed and filtered. For each sample, productive Simpson clonality was calculated as the square root of Simpson's diversity index over productive rearrangements. Not all clones reach the TCRdb copy of this immuneACCESS table, which keeps in-frame sequences only. Checked studies attribute under half of the gap to unresolved V genes and leave the rest unexplained. V, J and clone size reflect that table, while D and trimming were determined from the DNA. The table for this sample lists about 13,000 clones; around 90% of them were counted only once. Jointly, the top ten make up less than 25% of the sample.

The sample comprised peripheral blood. The clonotype comes from a human donor with active COVID-19. The donor label of this sample is uncertain.

The nucleotide sequence reads TGTGCCAGCAGTAGATTTACAGGGAATCAAGAGACCCAGTACTTC. Its translation reads: CASSRFTGNQETQYF. Recombination linked TRBV6-5 to TRBJ2-5; the D segment could be TRBD1, given 6 matching bases. V and J are truncated by 5 bases and 2 bases respectively, leaving an intervening sequence of 15 bases. CDR1 and CDR2 are read off the germline V gene as MNHEY and SVGAGI. The CDR3 covers 15 residues, taking in both the cysteine and the phenylalanine. CDR3 DNA is the only sequence kept; it has 45 bases, read in frame from the first base.